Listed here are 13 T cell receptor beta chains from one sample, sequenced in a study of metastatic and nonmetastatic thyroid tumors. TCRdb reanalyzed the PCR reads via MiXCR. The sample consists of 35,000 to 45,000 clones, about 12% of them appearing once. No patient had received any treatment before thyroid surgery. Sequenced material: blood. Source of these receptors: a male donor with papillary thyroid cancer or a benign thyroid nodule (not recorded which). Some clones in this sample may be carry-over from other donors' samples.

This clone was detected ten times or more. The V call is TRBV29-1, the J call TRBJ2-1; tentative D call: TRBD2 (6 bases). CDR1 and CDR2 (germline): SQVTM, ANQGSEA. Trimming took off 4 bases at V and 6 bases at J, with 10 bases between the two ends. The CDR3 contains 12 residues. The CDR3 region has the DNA TGCAGCGTTGCGGGAGACGGCAATGAGCAGTTCTTC. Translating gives CSVAGDGNEQFF.

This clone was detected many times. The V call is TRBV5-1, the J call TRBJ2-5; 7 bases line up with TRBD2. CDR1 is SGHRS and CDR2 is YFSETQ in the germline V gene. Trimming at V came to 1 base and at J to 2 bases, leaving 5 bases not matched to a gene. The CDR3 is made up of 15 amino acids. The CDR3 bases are TGCGCCAGCAGCTTGTTCGGGGGAGGGCAAGAGACCCAGTACTTC. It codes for CASSLFGGGQETQYF.

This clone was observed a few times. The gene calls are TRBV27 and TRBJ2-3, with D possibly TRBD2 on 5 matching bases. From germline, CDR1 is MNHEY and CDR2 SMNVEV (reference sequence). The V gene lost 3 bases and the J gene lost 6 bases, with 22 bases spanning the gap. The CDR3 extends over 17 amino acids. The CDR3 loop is CASSFRARGLITDTQYF. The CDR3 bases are TGTGCCAGCAGTTTTCGGGCTCGTGGACTGATCACGGATACGCAGTATTTT.

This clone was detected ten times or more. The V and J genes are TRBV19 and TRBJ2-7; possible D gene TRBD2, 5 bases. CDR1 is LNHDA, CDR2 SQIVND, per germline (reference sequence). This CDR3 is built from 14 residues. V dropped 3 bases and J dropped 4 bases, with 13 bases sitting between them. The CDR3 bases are TGTGCCAGTAGTATTGAGGGAGCCAGTTACGAGCAGTACTTC. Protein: CASSIEGASYEQYF.

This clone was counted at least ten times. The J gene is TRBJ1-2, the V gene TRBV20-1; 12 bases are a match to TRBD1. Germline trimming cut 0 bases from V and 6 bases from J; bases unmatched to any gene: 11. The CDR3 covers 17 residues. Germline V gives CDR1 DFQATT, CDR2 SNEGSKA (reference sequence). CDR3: CSARDLGGGQGAHGYTF. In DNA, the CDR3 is TGCAGTGCTAGAGATCTAGGAGGGGGACAGGGGGCTCATGGCTACACCTTC.

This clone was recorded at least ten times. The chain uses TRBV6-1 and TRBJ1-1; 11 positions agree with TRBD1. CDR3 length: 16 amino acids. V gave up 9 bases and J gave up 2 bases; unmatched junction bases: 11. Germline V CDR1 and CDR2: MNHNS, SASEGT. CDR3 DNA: TGTGCCAGTGAGGACAGGGGGCGAGGCCTTAACACTGAAGCTTTCTTT. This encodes CASEDRGRGLNTEAFF.

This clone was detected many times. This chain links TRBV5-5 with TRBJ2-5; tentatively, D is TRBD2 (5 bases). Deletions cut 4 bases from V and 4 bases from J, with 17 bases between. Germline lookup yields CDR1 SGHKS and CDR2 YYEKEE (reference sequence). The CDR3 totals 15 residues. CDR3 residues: CASSPDEGLGETQYF. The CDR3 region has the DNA TGTGCCAGCAGCCCCGATGAGGGTTTAGGAGAGACCCAGTACTTC.

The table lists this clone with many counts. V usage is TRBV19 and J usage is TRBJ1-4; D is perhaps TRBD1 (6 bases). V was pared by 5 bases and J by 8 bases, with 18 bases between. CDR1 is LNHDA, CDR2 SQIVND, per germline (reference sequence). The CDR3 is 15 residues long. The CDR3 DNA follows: TGTGCCAGTAGTTCACAGGGTGGATGGGCAGAAAAACTGTTTTTT. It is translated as CASSSQGGWAEKLFF.

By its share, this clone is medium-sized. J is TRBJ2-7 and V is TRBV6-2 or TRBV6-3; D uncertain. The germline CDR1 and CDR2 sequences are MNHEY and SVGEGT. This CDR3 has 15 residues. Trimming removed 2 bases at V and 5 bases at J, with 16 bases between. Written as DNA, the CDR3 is TGTGCCAGCAGTTACGCTGACGGGCTCCTCGACGAGCAGTACTTC. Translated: CASSYADGLLDEQYF.

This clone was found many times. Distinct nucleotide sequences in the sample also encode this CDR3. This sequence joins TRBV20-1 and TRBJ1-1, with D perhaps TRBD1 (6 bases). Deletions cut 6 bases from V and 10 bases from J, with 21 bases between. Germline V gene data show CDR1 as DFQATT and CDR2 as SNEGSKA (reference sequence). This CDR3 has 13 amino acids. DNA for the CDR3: TGCAGTGCCCTTCCAACGGGGGGCGAGAGAGCTTTCTTT. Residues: CSALPTGGERAFF.

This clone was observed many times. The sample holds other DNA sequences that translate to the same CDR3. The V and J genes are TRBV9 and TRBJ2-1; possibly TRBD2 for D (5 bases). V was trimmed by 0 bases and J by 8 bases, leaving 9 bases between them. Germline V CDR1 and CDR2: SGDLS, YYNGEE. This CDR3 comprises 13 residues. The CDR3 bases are TGTGCCAGCAGCGTAGCGGGGTGGGATGAGCAGTTCTTC. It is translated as CASSVAGWDEQFF.

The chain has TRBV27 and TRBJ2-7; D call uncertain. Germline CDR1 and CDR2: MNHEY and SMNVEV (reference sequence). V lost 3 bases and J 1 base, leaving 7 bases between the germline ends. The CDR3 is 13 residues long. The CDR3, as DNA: TGTGCCAGCAGTTTGTCGGTTTCCTACGAGCAGTACTTC. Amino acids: CASSLSVSYEQYF.

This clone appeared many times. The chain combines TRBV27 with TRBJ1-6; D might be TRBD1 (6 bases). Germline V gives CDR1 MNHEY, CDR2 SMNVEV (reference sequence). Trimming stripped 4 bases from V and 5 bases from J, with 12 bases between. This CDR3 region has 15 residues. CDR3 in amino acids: CASSSVDRNNSPLHF. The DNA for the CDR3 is TGTGCCAGCAGTTCTGTGGACAGAAATAATTCACCCCTCCACTTT.